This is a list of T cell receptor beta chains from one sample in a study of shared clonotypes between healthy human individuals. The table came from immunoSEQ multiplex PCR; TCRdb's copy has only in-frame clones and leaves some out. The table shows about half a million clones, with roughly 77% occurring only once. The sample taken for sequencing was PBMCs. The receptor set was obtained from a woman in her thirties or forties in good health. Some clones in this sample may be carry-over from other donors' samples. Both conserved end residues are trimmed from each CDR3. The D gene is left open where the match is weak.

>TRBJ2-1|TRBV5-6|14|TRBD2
ASSRRLAGSYNEQF
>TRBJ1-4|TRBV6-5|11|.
ASRQGANEKLF
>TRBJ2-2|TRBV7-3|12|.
ASSLQGSTGELF
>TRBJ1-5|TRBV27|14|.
ASSTQEGGRNQPQH
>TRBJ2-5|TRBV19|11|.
ASSTAVQETQY
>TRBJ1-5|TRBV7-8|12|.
ASSSRTSNQPQH
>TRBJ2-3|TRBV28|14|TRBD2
ASSSETSGGTDTQY
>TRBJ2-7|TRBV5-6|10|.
ASSSRFYEQY
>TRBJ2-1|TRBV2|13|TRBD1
ASSPDRGYYNEQF
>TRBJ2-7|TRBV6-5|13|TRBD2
ASRKLAGGAYEQY
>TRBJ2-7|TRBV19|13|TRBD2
ASSRTREGNYEQY
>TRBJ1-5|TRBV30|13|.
AWSVGDEGVQPQH
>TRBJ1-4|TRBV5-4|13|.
ASRLASDSAEKLF
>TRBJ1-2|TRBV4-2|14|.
ASSQDSQGKGYGYT
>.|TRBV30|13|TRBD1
AWSVQGLESYEQY
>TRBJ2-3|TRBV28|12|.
ASSRPSWADTQY
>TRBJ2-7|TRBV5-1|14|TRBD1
ASSPVGTGGFYEQY
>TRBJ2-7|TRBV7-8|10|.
ASSSGRYEQY
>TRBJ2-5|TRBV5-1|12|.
ASSLQGLEETQY
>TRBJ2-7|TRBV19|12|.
ASSIRIGSYEQY
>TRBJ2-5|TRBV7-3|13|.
ASSLNGLPKETQY
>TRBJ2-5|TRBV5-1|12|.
ASSPSTSQETQY
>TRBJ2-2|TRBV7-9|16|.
ASSPTARGEGRTGELF
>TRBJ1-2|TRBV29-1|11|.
SVGEGGNSGYT
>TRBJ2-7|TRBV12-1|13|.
ASSFEPSGSYEQY
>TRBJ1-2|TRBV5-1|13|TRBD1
ASSNEGALGYGYT
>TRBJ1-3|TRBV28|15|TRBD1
ASIHSGEGTGRNTIY
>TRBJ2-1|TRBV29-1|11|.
SVETSIGVEQF
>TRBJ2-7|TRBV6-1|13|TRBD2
ASSAASGRGYEQY